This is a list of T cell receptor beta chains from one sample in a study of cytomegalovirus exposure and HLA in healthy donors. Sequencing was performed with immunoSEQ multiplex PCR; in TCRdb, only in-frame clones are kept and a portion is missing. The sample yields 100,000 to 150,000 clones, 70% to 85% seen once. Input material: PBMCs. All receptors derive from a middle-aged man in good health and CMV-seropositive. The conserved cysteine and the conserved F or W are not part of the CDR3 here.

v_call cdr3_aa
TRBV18 ASSPGQANTGELF
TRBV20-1 SAIDGDTQY
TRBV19 ASSKQGVNTEAF
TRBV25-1 ASSAQRGGPIQETQY
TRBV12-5 ASGLVRLTGGMNTEAF
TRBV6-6 ASSYSRVGANVLT
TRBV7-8 ASSLANGEKLF
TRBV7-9 ASSLRAGGTHNEQF
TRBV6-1 ASSGPQDLF
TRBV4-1 ASSSPGQARYEQY
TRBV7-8 ASSLAGRPLTGELF
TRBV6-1 ASSADRGLDQPQH
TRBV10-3 ATHDSAEAF
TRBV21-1 ASSTHPGQGSTGELF
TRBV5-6 ASSLRRRQRSYEQY
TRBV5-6 ASSSTPGLAGHPGYEQF
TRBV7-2 ASSLSGTGHISPQH
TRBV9 ASSAGQPPYEQY
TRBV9 ASSVGQNYGYT
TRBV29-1 SVVLSGTDTEAF
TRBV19 ASSETSGIGHEQF
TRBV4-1 ASSHGTGNQPQH
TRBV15 ATSTSGYNEQF
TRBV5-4 ASSRPGIEHYEQY
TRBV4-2 ASSPGTSGLETQY
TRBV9 ASSVEGSVTEAF
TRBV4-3 ASSWRGLLDGYT
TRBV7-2 ASSPSWTSGSTDTQY
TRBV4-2 ASSQSLAGGAYNEQF
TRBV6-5 ASRSGRRNEKLF
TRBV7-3 ASSRSQGASYNEQF
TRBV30 AWSAERGNYGYT
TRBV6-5 ASRGQSGELF
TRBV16 ASSQGVDGYT
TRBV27 ASSSWTGGFHEQY
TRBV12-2 ASRPSGQGYNSPLH
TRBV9 ASSVGAGGPETQY
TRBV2 ASRASTGGGGADTQY
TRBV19 ASSIGRGTEAF
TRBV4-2 ASSQEAGPNFSGNTIY
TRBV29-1 SVDPEGPYNEQF
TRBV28 ASSLEDQPQH
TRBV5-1 ASSSPDRGLGQETQY
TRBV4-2 ASSSGREVAGNTIY
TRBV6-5 ASSLRQGTYEQY
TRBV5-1 ASSLGDRRAGEQF
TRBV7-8 ASSSLQGPNTEAF
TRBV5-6 ASSLYRQVYEQY
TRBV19 ASSISLASDTQY
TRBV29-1 SVKETGGYEQY
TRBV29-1 SVVDRGMTDTQY
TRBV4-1 ASSQGPGQGAYEQY
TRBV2 ASSEFGQGGEQY
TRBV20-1 SASHTYGYT
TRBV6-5 ATRKGQQLEAF
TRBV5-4 ASSFDGAYGYT
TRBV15 ATSTETVQETQY
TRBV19 ASSIMRAGEAF
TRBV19 ASILTSGRTDTQY
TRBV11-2 ASTLGGDSYEQY